The 22 T cell receptor beta chains presented below share a single source sample, sequenced in a study of immune heterogeneity within non-small cell lung tumors. Template input, which was bulk tumor genomic DNA, totaled 450 to 600 ng per sample. Biopsy collection occurred during surgery, with several far-apart biopsies per primary tumor. The cohort was untreated, with newly diagnosed non-small cell lung cancer undergoing curative surgery. Multiplex PCR amplified TCR beta CDR3 with 32 V and 13 J primers. TCRdb analysed the multiplex PCR reads with MiXCR anew, one entry per CDR3 protein. The sample yields about 2,600 distinct CDR3 sequences, approximately 18% seen once. The sample comprised lung tumor tissue. The receptors come from a woman aged 45-59 years with non-small cell lung cancer.

With respect to this clonotype: A much larger clone is a single base away; this may be a read error. This chain uses TRBV20-1 with TRBJ1-2; D not resolved. This CDR3 has 11 residues. CDR1 is DFQATT and CDR2 is SNEGSKA in the germline V gene (reference sequence). The CDR3: CSSRPNYGYTF. The CDR3 nucleotides read TGCAGTTCTAGGCCTAACTATGGCTACACCTTC.

In regard to this clonotype: A much larger clone lies one base from this, so it may be a read error. V is TRBV9 and J is TRBJ2-2, with unresolved D. The CDR3 extends over 18 amino acids. CDR1 and CDR2 from the germline V gene are SGDLS and YYNGEE. CDR3 sequence reads: CPSSVEGTPQMNTGELFF. The CDR3 DNA follows: TGTCCCAGCAGCGTAGAAGGTACTCCTCAGATGAACACCGGGGAGCTGTTTTTT.

This clonotype qualifies as medium-sized (0.01 to 0.1%). The chain combines TRBV5-1 with TRBJ1-1; D call uncertain. Trimming took 4 bases from V and 1 from J, leaving 8 bases between them. The CDR3 has 13 amino acids. CDR1 is SGHRS and CDR2 is YFSETQ in the germline V gene. Here the CDR3 reads CASSITPNTEAFF. CDR3 nucleotide sequence: TGCGCCAGCAGCATAACACCGAACACTGAAGCTTTCTTT.

By share, this clonotype counts as medium-sized (0.01 to 0.1%). The chain recombines TRBV6-2 or TRBV6-3 with TRBJ2-5; perhaps TRBD2 as D (6 bases). This CDR3 contains 15 residues. The germline V gene encodes CDR1 MNHEY and CDR2 SVGEGT. V was pared by 1 base and J by 3 bases, with 12 bases between. CDR3 sequence (DNA): TGTGCCAGCAGTTACTGGGCTAGCGCCGAAGAGACCCAGTACTTC. Translated, it gives CASSYWASAEETQYF.

This clonotype was seen a handful of times. A read error is possible here, since a much larger clone lies one base away. The rearrangement links TRBV5-1 to TRBJ1-6, with D perhaps TRBD1 (5 bases). The CDR3 has 15 residues. Germline V gene lookup returns CDR1 SGHRS and CDR2 YFSETQ. CDR3 protein: CARSSGGGTTSPLHF. The DNA of the CDR3 is TGCGCCAGAAGCTCCGGGGGAGGGACCACTTCACCCCTCCACTTT.

This clonotype qualifies as medium-sized. This chain joins TRBV6-4 and TRBJ2-1; no reliable D call. The V and J ends lost 4 bases and 6 bases respectively, with 10 bases between them. The germline V gene encodes CDR1 MRHNA and CDR2 SNTAGT. The CDR3 covers 13 residues. The CDR3 coding sequence is TGTGCCAGCAGTGTTGAAGGCGGCAATGAGCAGTTCTTC. It translates to CASSVEGGNEQFF.

This clonotype is judged medium-sized. The chain combines TRBV28 with TRBJ1-3; D uncertain. This CDR3 has 16 amino acids. The V end was cut by 3 bases, the J end by 0 bases, with 12 bases between. The V gene's germline CDR1 is MDHEN and CDR2 SYDVKM. CDR3 in DNA: TGTGCCAGCAGTTTCTTAAACAGATACTCTGGAAACACCATATATTTT. Residues: CASSFLNRYSGNTIYF.

This clonotype is judged medium-sized. This chain uses TRBV7-8 with TRBJ1-4; no clear D. Germline V CDR1 and CDR2: SGHVS, FQNEAQ. Trimming stripped 5 bases from V and 5 bases from J, with 9 bases between. The CDR3 consists of 13 residues. The CDR3, as DNA: TGTGCCAGCAGCGGTGGACCCAATGAAAAACTGTTTTTT. This gives the protein CASSGGPNEKLFF.

In this sample, this clonotype is medium-sized. This chain uses TRBV5-4 with TRBJ2-7; 7 bases are a match to TRBD1. The CDR3 extends over 13 amino acids. Germline CDR1 SGHNT, CDR2 YYREEE (reference sequence). Losses at the gene ends were 4 bases for V and 5 bases for J; bases not matched to a gene: 6. CDR3 protein: CASSTSTGHEQYF. The CDR3, as DNA: TGTGCCAGCAGCACCTCGACAGGGCACGAGCAGTACTTC.

This clonotype is labeled large. The chain recombines TRBV5-1 with TRBJ2-7; 9 nucleotides agree with TRBD1. Germline V lookup: CDR1 SGHRS, CDR2 YFSETQ. The CDR3 covers 15 residues. V was clipped by 4 bases and J by 2 bases; unmatched bases: 7. The CDR3 loop is CASSPVGTGTYEQYF. The CDR3 bases are TGCGCCAGCAGCCCTGTGGGGACAGGGACCTACGAGCAGTACTTC.

In the case of this clonotype: A read error may explain this, as a much larger clone is one base away. The chain couples TRBV10-3 to TRBJ2-6; the match to TRBD2 covers 7 bases. This CDR3 is built from 20 residues. Per germline, CDR1 ENHRY and CDR2 SYGVKD. The CDR3, as DNA: TGTGCCATCAGTGAGTCGGGGGAGGGGCGCTTCAGCTCTGGGGCCAACGTCCTGAGTTTC. Translating gives CAISESGEGRFSSGANVLSF.

Judged by abundance, this clonotype is medium-sized. This chain connects TRBV7-8 to TRBJ1-3; maybe TRBD1 (5 bases). CDR1 and CDR2 from the germline V gene are SGHVS and FQNEAQ. V was trimmed by 1 base and J by 2 bases, leaving 9 bases between them. The CDR3 length is 15 residues. As DNA, the CDR3 is TGTGCCAGCAGCTTAGGGGGGGGACCTGGAAACACCATATATTTT. Its translation is CASSLGGGPGNTIYF.

This chain uses TRBV7-2 with TRBJ2-3, with 7 bases aligning to TRBD1. V shed 2 bases, J shed 1 base, and the junction held 3 bases outside the gene matches. The V gene's germline CDR1 is SGHTA and CDR2 FQGNSA. The CDR3 length is 15 residues. The CDR3 coding sequence is TGTGCCAGCAGCTTACGTACAGGGGGCACAGATACGCAGTATTTT. Protein sequence: CASSLRTGGTDTQYF.

By sample fraction, this clonotype is medium-sized (0.01 to 0.1%). This sequence joins TRBV10-2 and TRBJ2-7; D uncertain. CDR3 length: 14 residues. V shed 2 bases and J shed 1 base, with 9 bases lying between them. Germline CDR1 reads WSHSY; CDR2 reads SAAADI. The CDR3 is CASSEQVGSYEQYF. CDR3 DNA: TGCGCCAGCAGTGAGCAGGTTGGGTCCTACGAGCAGTACTTC.

This clonotype is labeled as medium-sized. The chain links TRBV6-1 to TRBJ2-5, with TRBD2 matching 14 bases. This CDR3 has 17 amino acids. Germline trimming cut 6 bases from V and 2 bases from J; bases unmatched to any gene: 8. Germline CDR1 is MNHNS and CDR2 is SASEGT. CDR3 amino acids: CASSRGLAGGGQETQYF. The DNA of the CDR3 is TGTGCCAGCAGCCGAGGACTAGCGGGAGGAGGGCAAGAGACCCAGTACTTC.

In its sample, this clonotype is medium-sized. The chain combines TRBV18 with TRBJ1-2; TRBD1 matches 12 bases. Germline V gene sequence: CDR1 KGHSH, CDR2 LQKENI. J lost 2 bases, V lost 2 bases, and 6 bases had no gene match. The CDR3 extends over 17 amino acids. The CDR3 region is CASSPSGQGAPNYGYTF. CDR3 sequence (DNA): TGTGCCAGCTCACCATCGGGACAGGGGGCGCCCAACTATGGCTACACCTTC. Using reference TRBV18 and TRBJ1-2 for the parts outside the CDR3, the full variable domain is NAGVMQNPRHLVRRRGQEARLRCSPMKGHSHVYWYRQLPEEGLKFMVYLQKENIIDESGMPKERFSAEFPKEGPSILRIQQVVRGDSAAYFCASSPSGQGAPNYGYTFGSGTRLTVV.

This clonotype ranks as medium-sized. The V gene is TRBV19, the J gene TRBJ2-3; 15 positions match TRBD2. Trimming cost V 6 bases and J 2 bases; bases outside gene matches: 3. The CDR3 totals 16 residues. CDR1 is LNHDA and CDR2 is SQIVND in the germline V gene (reference sequence). DNA for the CDR3: TGTGCCAGTAGAGGGACTAGCGGGAGGTTCACAGATACGCAGTATTTT. Protein product: CASRGTSGRFTDTQYF.

Sample share makes this clonotype medium-sized. V usage is TRBV12-3 or TRBV12-4 and J usage is TRBJ2-6; the D gene could be TRBD1 or TRBD2 (5 bases each). CDR3 length equals 15 residues. V shed 8 bases and J shed 3 bases, with 14 bases lying between them. The CDR3 here is CASGLWGIGANVLTF. The CDR3 nucleotides read TGTGCCAGCGGACTGTGGGGGATTGGGGCCAACGTCCTGACTTTC.

The sample holds one count of this clonotype. This may arise from a read error, as a much more abundant clone is one base away. This chain joins TRBV5-1 and TRBJ1-1; maybe TRBD1 (6 bases). Deletions cut 7 bases from V and 1 base from J, with 17 bases between. This CDR3 comprises 15 residues. Germline V gives CDR1 SGHRS, CDR2 YFSETQ. Here the CDR3 DNA reads TGCGCCAGCGGGGAGCAGGGGAGTCCGAACACTGAAGCTTTCTTT. This gives the protein CASGEQGSPNTEAFF.

On this clonotype: This clone may be a read error of a much larger clone one base away. The CDR3 region has the DNA TGTGCCAGCAGCTTAGCTTGTGAGCAGTTCTTC. Translation gives CASSLACEQFF. This sequence joins TRBV11-2 and TRBJ2-1; D gene uncertain. The CDR3 sequence is 11 residues long. Per germline, CDR1 SGHAT and CDR2 FQNNGV. V was cut by 1 base and J by 9 bases, with 4 bases left in between.

By proportion, this clonotype is medium-sized. This sequence joins TRBV6-1 and TRBJ2-5; 7 bases agree with TRBD1. Trimming took 0 bases from V and 1 from J; bases not matched to a gene: 2. In germline, CDR1 is MNHNS, CDR2 SASEGT. There are 15 residues in the CDR3. The chain's CDR3 is CASSEAWDSQETQYF. As DNA, the CDR3 is TGTGCCAGCAGTGAAGCGTGGGACAGCCAAGAGACCCAGTACTTC.

This clonotype rates as medium-sized. The V and J genes are TRBV9 and TRBJ1-1; D may be TRBD1 (5 bases). CDR1 SGDLS and CDR2 YYNGEE come from the germline V gene. Deletions cut 3 bases from V and 8 bases from J, with 14 bases between. CDR3 length equals 13 residues. The CDR3 DNA follows: TGTGCCAGCAGCGCAGGGTTCGGGGGAGAAGCTTTCTTT. Protein: CASSAGFGGEAFF.